Shown below are 2 T cell receptor beta chains from a single sample sequenced in a study of CD8+ T cells in alopecia areata. In each case, RNA was isolated and then reverse transcribed into cDNA as the sequencing template. The data were produced by immunoSEQ multiplex PCR, yet TCRdb's version contains in-frame clones alone and is incomplete. The table has some 100,000 clones, about 60% seen once. Sequencing was performed on CD4+ T cells sorted from blood. These receptors all come from a human donor in good health.

This clone showed up just a few times. The chain is built from TRBV5-4 and TRBJ2-2; TRBD2 might be the D (5 bases). CDR3 length equals 13 residues. Germline V gives CDR1 SGHNT, CDR2 YYREEE (reference sequence). V gave up 3 bases and J gave up 8 bases, with 11 bases separating them. The CDR3 nucleotides read TGTGCCAGCAGCTGGACTGGTGGGGGGGAGCTGTTTTTT. Amino acids: CASSWTGGGELFF. Together with reference TRBV5-4 and TRBJ2-2, the CDR3 gives the full variable domain: ETGVTQSPTHLIKTRGQQVTLRCSSQSGHNTVSWYQQALGQGPQFIFQYYREEENGRGNFPPRFSGLQFPNYSSELNVNALELDDSALYLCASSWTGGGELFFGEGSRLTVL.

This clone was counted between two and nine times. The rearrangement joins TRBV29-1 to TRBJ2-7; D may be TRBD1 or TRBD2 (5 bases each). V gave up 5 bases and J gave up 3 bases, with 17 bases separating them. The CDR3 is 14 amino acids. Looked up from germline, CDR1 is SQVTM and CDR2 is ANQGSEA. The CDR3 DNA follows: TGCAGCGTTCGCCCCGGGACGGAAAACTACGAGCAGTACTTC. Its protein is CSVRPGTENYEQYF.